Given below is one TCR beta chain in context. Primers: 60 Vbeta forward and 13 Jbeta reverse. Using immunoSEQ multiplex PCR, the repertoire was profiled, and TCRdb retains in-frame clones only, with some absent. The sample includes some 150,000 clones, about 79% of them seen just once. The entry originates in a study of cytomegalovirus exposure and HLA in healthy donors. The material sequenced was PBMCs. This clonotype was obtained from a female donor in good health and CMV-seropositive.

For the CDR3, the DNA is TGCGCCAGCAGCCCCTGGACTAGCGTGGAGACCCAGTACTTC. Protein product: CASSPWTSVETQYF. The chain is built from TRBV5-1 and TRBJ2-5, with 9 bases aligning to TRBD2. J was trimmed by 5 bases and V by 4 bases; bases with no gene match: 6. This CDR3 spans 14 amino acids. Germline CDR1 SGHRS, CDR2 YFSETQ.